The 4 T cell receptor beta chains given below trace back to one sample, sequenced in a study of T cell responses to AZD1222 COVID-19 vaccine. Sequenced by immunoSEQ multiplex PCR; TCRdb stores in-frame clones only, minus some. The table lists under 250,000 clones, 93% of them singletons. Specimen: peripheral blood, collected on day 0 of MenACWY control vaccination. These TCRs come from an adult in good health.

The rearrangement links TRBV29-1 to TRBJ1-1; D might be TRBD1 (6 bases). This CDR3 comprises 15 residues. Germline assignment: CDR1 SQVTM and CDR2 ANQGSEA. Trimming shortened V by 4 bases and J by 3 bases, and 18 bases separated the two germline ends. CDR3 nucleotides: TGCAGCGTTGGGACAGCAGTCTGGGCGGACACTGAAGCTTTCTTT. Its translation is CSVGTAVWADTEAFF.

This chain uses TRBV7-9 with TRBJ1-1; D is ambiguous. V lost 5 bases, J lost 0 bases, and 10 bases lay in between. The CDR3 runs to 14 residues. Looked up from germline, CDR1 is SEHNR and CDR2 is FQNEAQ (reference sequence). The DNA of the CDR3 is TGTGCCAGCAGCCGGAGTATTATGAACACTGAAGCTTTCTTT. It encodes CASSRSIMNTEAFF.

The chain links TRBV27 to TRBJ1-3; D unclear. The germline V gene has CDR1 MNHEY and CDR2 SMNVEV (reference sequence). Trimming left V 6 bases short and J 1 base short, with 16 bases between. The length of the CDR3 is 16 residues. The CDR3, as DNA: TGTGCCAGCAGAAGTTACGGGTACTCATCTGGAAACACCATATATTTT. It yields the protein CASRSYGYSSGNTIYF.

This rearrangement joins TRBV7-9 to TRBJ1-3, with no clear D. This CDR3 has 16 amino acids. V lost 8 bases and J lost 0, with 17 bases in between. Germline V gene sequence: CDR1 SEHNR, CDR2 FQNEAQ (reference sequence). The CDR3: CASGGPRLSSGNTIYF. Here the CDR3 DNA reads TGTGCCAGCGGCGGCCCCCGACTGAGCTCTGGAAACACCATATATTTT. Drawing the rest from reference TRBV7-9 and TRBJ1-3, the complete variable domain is DTGVSQNPRHKITKRGQNVTFRCDPISEHNRLYWYRQTLGQGPEFLTYFQNEAQLEKSRLLSDRFSAERPKGSFSTLEIQRTEQGDSAMYLCASGGPRLSSGNTIYFGEGSWLTVV.